This is a list of T cell receptor beta chains from one sample in a study of T cell responses to AZD1222 COVID-19 vaccine. Some clones are missing from TCRdb's copy, which holds only in-frame ones; the method was immunoSEQ multiplex PCR. Counted here are more than 150,000 clones, 85% to 95% occurring once; the ten biggest clones make up less than 11%. This material consisted of peripheral blood, taken on day 0 of AZD1222 vaccination. The receptors shown here come from an adult in good health. CDR3s include the opening cysteine and the closing phenylalanine or tryptophan. The order of the fields is V gene, D gene, CDR3 length, J gene, clone size, CDR3 protein, CDR3 DNA. A D gene is named only where the DNA matches it firmly. Some rows have no size entry. The others give once, few or many, or a class for an expanded clone.

V gene: TRBV7-2
D gene: TRBD1
CDR3 length: 13
J gene: TRBJ2-1
clone size: NA
CDR3 protein: CASSQRDRDREFF
CDR3 DNA: TGTGCCAGCAGCCAGAGGGACCGGGACAGGGAGTTCTTC

V gene: TRBV7-2
D gene: NA
CDR3 length: 15
J gene: TRBJ1-6
clone size: NA
CDR3 protein: CASSVHEGMSSPLHF
CDR3 DNA: TGTGCCAGCAGCGTGCATGAGGGGATGAGTTCACCCCTCCACTTT

V gene: TRBV6-2/TRBV6-3
D gene: NA
CDR3 length: 13
J gene: TRBJ1-1
clone size: NA
CDR3 protein: CASSIQGYTEAFF
CDR3 DNA: TGTGCCAGCAGTATACAGGGATACACTGAAGCTTTCTTT

V gene: TRBV7-9
D gene: NA
CDR3 length: 14
J gene: TRBJ1-5
clone size: NA
CDR3 protein: CASSQGGVDQPQHF
CDR3 DNA: TGTGCCAGCAGTCAAGGGGGGGTGGATCAGCCCCAGCATTTT

V gene: TRBV6-5
D gene: NA
CDR3 length: 11
J gene: TRBJ2-1
clone size: NA
CDR3 protein: CASSWAREQFF
CDR3 DNA: TGTGCCAGCAGTTGGGCTAGGGAGCAGTTCTTC

V gene: TRBV24-1
D gene: NA
CDR3 length: 14
J gene: TRBJ1-5
clone size: NA
CDR3 protein: CATSRPSSNQPQHF
CDR3 DNA: TGTGCCACCAGTCGGCCGAGCAGCAATCAGCCCCAGCATTTT

V gene: TRBV6-6
D gene: NA
CDR3 length: 14
J gene: TRBJ2-1
clone size: NA
CDR3 protein: CASRGNSEYNEQFF
CDR3 DNA: TGTGCCAGCAGGGGGAACTCCGAATACAATGAGCAGTTCTTC

V gene: TRBV5-4
D gene: TRBD1
CDR3 length: 16
J gene: TRBJ1-6
clone size: NA
CDR3 protein: CASSLGQGSHNSPLHF
CDR3 DNA: TGTGCCAGCAGCCTCGGACAGGGGAGCCATAATTCACCCCTCCACTTT

V gene: TRBV19
D gene: NA
CDR3 length: 13
J gene: TRBJ2-1
clone size: NA
CDR3 protein: CASSGDSTNEQFF
CDR3 DNA: TGTGCCAGTAGTGGGGACTCGACGAATGAGCAGTTCTTC

V gene: TRBV28
D gene: NA
CDR3 length: 16
J gene: TRBJ2-6
clone size: NA
CDR3 protein: CASSFSQETGANVLTF
CDR3 DNA: TGTGCCAGCAGTTTTTCTCAGGAGACTGGGGCCAACGTCCTGACTTTC

V gene: TRBV27
D gene: TRBD2
CDR3 length: 14
J gene: TRBJ2-1
clone size: NA
CDR3 protein: CASRDWEGYNEQFF
CDR3 DNA: TGTGCCAGCAGGGATTGGGAGGGTTACAATGAGCAGTTCTTC

V gene: TRBV9
D gene: TRBD1
CDR3 length: 13
J gene: TRBJ1-1
clone size: NA
CDR3 protein: CASSPGQGTEAFF
CDR3 DNA: TGTGCCAGCAGCCCCGGACAGGGCACTGAAGCTTTCTTT

V gene: TRBV5-4
D gene: TRBD1
CDR3 length: 14
J gene: TRBJ1-2
clone size: NA
CDR3 protein: CASSLEGQAAGYTF
CDR3 DNA: TGTGCCAGCAGCTTGGAGGGACAGGCTGCTGGCTACACCTTC

V gene: TRBV12-3/TRBV12-4
D gene: NA
CDR3 length: 13
J gene: TRBJ1-1
clone size: once
CDR3 protein: CASKGPRSTEAFF
CDR3 DNA: TGTGCCAGCAAGGGACCAAGGAGCACTGAAGCTTTCTTT

V gene: TRBV5-1
D gene: TRBD2
CDR3 length: 16
J gene: TRBJ2-1
clone size: once
CDR3 protein: CASSLAPSGSYNEQFF
CDR3 DNA: TGCGCCAGCAGCCTCGCTCCGAGCGGGAGTTACAATGAGCAGTTCTTC

V gene: TRBV10-3
D gene: NA
CDR3 length: 16
J gene: TRBJ2-1
clone size: NA
CDR3 protein: CAISGEGSGKYNEQFF
CDR3 DNA: TGTGCCATCAGTGGAGAGGGGAGCGGCAAGTACAATGAGCAGTTCTTC

V gene: TRBV24-1
D gene: TRBD1
CDR3 length: 13
J gene: TRBJ1-1
clone size: NA
CDR3 protein: CATRGQGDTEAFF
CDR3 DNA: TGTGCCACCAGGGGACAGGGGGACACTGAAGCTTTCTTT

V gene: TRBV3-1/TRBV3-2
D gene: NA
CDR3 length: 15
J gene: TRBJ1-6
clone size: NA
CDR3 protein: CASSQGGSYNSPLHF
CDR3 DNA: TGTGCCAGCAGCCAGGGAGGTTCCTATAATTCACCCCTCCACTTT